This record looks at one TCR beta chain sequence and its context. This CDR3 has 13 amino acids. V was cut by 5 bases and J by 6 bases, with 11 bases left in between. The data were obtained in a study of control samples from healthy donors and cancer patients. The assay was immunoSEQ multiplex PCR, and TCRdb's table has in-frame clones only and misses some. Of roughly 39,000 clones in the sample, about 90% were seen once. The gene calls are TRBV12-3 or TRBV12-4 and TRBJ1-5; D unclear. The receptor was derived from a woman aged 45 to 65 in good health. Sequencing was done on a sample of blood. As DNA, the CDR3 is TGTGCCAGCAGTGGAGATGGAGGTCAGCCCCAGCATTTT. Amino acid sequence: CASSGDGGQPQHF.